The 27 T cell receptor beta chains below come from one sample, sequenced in a study of blood T cells in healthy people across ages. Through a sample-barcoded 5' primer and a J-beta primer mix, a second PCR was run for about 6 to 11 cycles. TCRdb recomputed calls from the 5' RACE reads with MiXCR, one row per CDR3 protein. This table has 730,000 or so distinct CDR3 sequences, around 41% appearing once. Sequenced: blood. The receptors come from a man aged 80 or over in good health.

J is TRBJ2-5 and V is TRBV12-3 or TRBV12-4, with 8 nucleotides matching TRBD1. J was trimmed by 5 bases and V by 4 bases; bases with no gene match: 3. This CDR3 is built from 13 residues. CDR3 bases: TGTGCCAGCAGTTCGACAGGGGAGGAGACCCAGTACTTC. This encodes CASSSTGEETQYF.

There are a few counts of this clonotype. V is TRBV10-3 and J is TRBJ2-5; tentative D call: TRBD2 (6 bases). Germline lookup yields CDR1 ENHRY and CDR2 SYGVKD. Trimming shortened V by 7 bases and J by 4 bases, and 22 bases separated the two germline ends. The CDR3 extends over 16 amino acids. DNA for the CDR3: TGTGCCATCAAGAGTGTGATCGGGCAGGAGGGAGAGACCCAGTACTTC. This codes for CAIKSVIGQEGETQYF.

The table lists this clonotype with many counts. The chain recombines TRBV4-3 with TRBJ2-5, with TRBD2 matching 10 bases. The CDR3 runs 15 residues. Germline loops: CDR1 LGHNA, CDR2 YSLEER. V lost 0 bases, J lost 5 bases, and 3 bases stayed unmatched. CDR3 coding DNA: TGCGCCAGCAGCCAAGATGGGACTAGCGTCGAGACCCAGTACTTC. Translating gives CASSQDGTSVETQYF.

This clonotype appeared many times. The chain is built from TRBV7-9 and TRBJ1-1; no clear D gene. This CDR3 comprises 13 residues. CDR1 and CDR2 (germline): SEHNR, FQNEAQ (reference sequence). V lost 5 bases and J 0 bases, leaving 7 bases between the germline ends. The CDR3 here is CASSPFMNTEAFF. In DNA, the CDR3 is TGTGCCAGCAGCCCGTTCATGAACACTGAAGCTTTCTTT.

The J gene is TRBJ2-5, the V gene TRBV3-1, with 7 bases fitting TRBD1. The CDR3 spans 13 residues. CDR1 and CDR2 (germline): LGHDT, YNNKEL (reference sequence). V dropped 3 bases and J dropped 2; count of bases not matched to a gene: 0. The CDR3 spells CASSQGQQETQYF. The CDR3 nucleotides are TGTGCCAGCAGCCAGGGACAGCAAGAGACCCAGTACTTC.

This clonotype was seen only a few times. The chain employs TRBV20-1 and TRBJ1-2; D perhaps matches TRBD1 (5 bases). Per the germline V gene, CDR1 is DFQATT and CDR2 is SNEGSKA (reference sequence). There are 12 residues in the CDR3. Trimming removed 3 bases at V and 4 bases at J, with 9 bases between. The CDR3 protein is CSASPGRYGYTF. CDR3 coding DNA: TGCAGTGCTAGCCCAGGGCGCTATGGCTACACCTTC.

This chain uses TRBV20-1 with TRBJ2-3; the match to TRBD2 covers 10 bases. V shed 3 bases and J 0 bases; nucleotides not matched to a gene: 9. Looked up from germline, CDR1 is DFQATT and CDR2 is SNEGSKA (reference sequence). The CDR3 sequence is 17 residues long. CDR3 coding DNA: TGCAGTGCTAGGATACCCGGGACTAGCGTTAGCACAGATACGCAGTATTTT. Residues: CSARIPGTSVSTDTQYF.

This clonotype was found a few times. The chain couples TRBV20-1 to TRBJ1-6; D is possibly TRBD1 (5 bases). Per the germline V gene, CDR1 is DFQATT and CDR2 is SNEGSKA (reference sequence). This CDR3 region has 16 residues. V lost 0 bases and J lost 2, with 11 bases in between. The CDR3 sequence is CSARDPGGPYNSPLHF. The CDR3 coding sequence is TGCAGTGCTAGAGATCCGGGGGGTCCCTATAATTCACCCCTCCACTTT.

The chain joins TRBV12-3 or TRBV12-4 to TRBJ2-1, with 8 nucleotides matching TRBD2. This CDR3 spans 15 amino acids. With 7 bases clipped from V and 3 bases from J, the junction kept 8 bases outside the gene matches. The CDR3 DNA reads as TGTGCCAGCACCCCATGGGCGGGAGGCTACAATGAGCAGTTCTTC. It codes for CASTPWAGGYNEQFF.

This clonotype turned up a few times. The DNA for the CDR3 is TGCGCCAGCTCTCTTAGAGCGGGAGGCTCTCAAGAGACCCAGTACTTC. Its protein is CASSLRAGGSQETQYF. J is TRBJ2-5 and V is TRBV5-1, with TRBD2 matching 9 bases. The CDR3 runs 16 residues. Germline assignment: CDR1 SGHRS and CDR2 YFSETQ. J lost 2 bases, V lost 7 bases, and 12 bases had no gene match.

The chain links TRBV7-8 to TRBJ2-1; 12 bases match TRBD2. Germline CDR1 reads SGHVS; CDR2 reads FQNEAQ. The CDR3 is 18 residues long. V shed 1 base, J shed 10 bases, and the junction held 14 bases outside the gene matches. The CDR3 DNA is TGTGCCAGCAGCTTAGAAACGCTAGCGGGAGGGGGGGTGTGGGAGCAGTTCTTC. Its translation: CASSLETLAGGGVWEQFF.

V is TRBV20-1 and J is TRBJ1-2; D may be TRBD1 (6 bases). Germline V gene data show CDR1 as DFQATT and CDR2 as SNEGSKA (reference sequence). V was trimmed by 5 bases and J by 5 bases, leaving 18 bases between them. This CDR3 region has 14 residues. The DNA of the CDR3 is TGCAGTGCTCGAACGCCCAGGGGTGGGTATGGCTACACCTTC. Translated, it gives CSARTPRGGYGYTF.

V gene TRBV11-2 combines with J gene TRBJ2-5, with 10 bases fitting TRBD1. The J call is doubtful: the DNA matches TRBJ2-7 better. The CDR3 is made up of 15 amino acids. Germline CDR1 and CDR2: SGHAT and FQNNGV. The CDR3 nucleotides read TGTGCCAGCAGCTTTTGGACAGGGGGTACCTACGAGCAGTACTTC. It encodes CASSFWTGGTYEQYF.

V is TRBV3-1 and J is TRBJ2-1, with D possibly TRBD1 on 6 matching bases. Germline V gene data show CDR1 as LGHDT and CDR2 as YNNKEL (reference sequence). This CDR3 is built from 17 residues. Trimming stripped 1 base from V and 6 bases from J, with 19 bases between. The CDR3 bases are TGTGCCAGCAGCCAAGCCGGGACAAACCTCGGCCGCAATGAGCAGTTCTTC. Translated: CASSQAGTNLGRNEQFF.

Only one count was recorded for this clonotype. This chain joins TRBV20-1 and TRBJ2-1; 8 bases map to TRBD2. This CDR3 region has 16 residues. CDR1 is DFQATT, CDR2 SNEGSKA, per germline (reference sequence). J gave up 0 bases and V 6 bases, and 10 bases lay outside the gene matches. CDR3 in DNA: TGCAGTGCCCAGAGGACTAGCCGCCTCTCCTACAATGAGCAGTTCTTC. It encodes CSAQRTSRLSYNEQFF.

This clonotype was observed a few times. This chain uses TRBV20-1 with TRBJ2-7, with D maybe TRBD1 (5 bases). This CDR3 spans 16 amino acids. CDR1 DFQATT and CDR2 SNEGSKA come from the germline V gene (reference sequence). V lost 0 bases and J 2 bases, leaving 17 bases between the germline ends. The CDR3 loop is CSARDAARATPYEQYF. CDR3 nucleotides: TGCAGTGCTAGAGACGCTGCCAGGGCGACTCCCTACGAGCAGTACTTC.

This clonotype was seen a handful of times. J is TRBJ2-3 and V is TRBV3-1; 14 bases map to TRBD2. CDR1 and CDR2 (germline): LGHDT, YNNKEL (reference sequence). The CDR3 covers 16 residues. Trimming at V came to 4 bases and at J to 4 bases, leaving 4 bases not matched to a gene. The CDR3 DNA sequence: TGTGCCAGCAGCCTAGGGACTAGCGGGAGTGCAGATACGCAGTATTTT. Protein product: CASSLGTSGSADTQYF.

In this sample, this clonotype turned up a few times. The genes are TRBV15 and TRBJ2-2; tentatively, D is TRBD1 or TRBD2 (5 bases each). CDR1 and CDR2 from the germline V gene are LNHNV and YYDKDF (reference sequence). V was trimmed by 0 bases and J by 5 bases, leaving 13 bases between them. The CDR3 loop spans 16 amino acids. For the CDR3, the DNA is TGTGCCACCAGCAGAGATAACGTGGGGGTTACCGGGGAGCTGTTTTTT. As protein: CATSRDNVGVTGELFF.

CDR3 residues: CASTLPPTSGTYEQYF. In nucleotides, the CDR3 is TGTGCCAGCACTCTACCCCCGACTAGCGGGACGTACGAGCAGTACTTC. The V call is TRBV28, the J call TRBJ2-4, with 11 bases fitting TRBD2. The better agreement between TRBJ2-7 and the DNA end casts doubt on the J call. This CDR3 region has 16 residues. CDR1 and CDR2 from the germline V gene are MDHEN and SYDVKM.

The table lists this clonotype with a few counts. The gene calls are TRBV12-3 or TRBV12-4 and TRBJ2-1; D could derive from TRBD1 or TRBD2 (6 bases each). The V end lost 3 bases, the J end lost 6 bases, and 12 bases lay between the germline ends. This CDR3 is built from 14 residues. CDR3 protein: CASSFGRQANEQFF. The CDR3 region has the DNA TGTGCCAGCAGTTTCGGGAGACAGGCCAATGAGCAGTTCTTC.

V usage is TRBV6-2 or TRBV6-3 and J usage is TRBJ2-7; 14 bases are shared with TRBD2. The last part of the DNA fits TRBJ2-5 better; the J call may be wrong. This CDR3 has 16 amino acids. Looked up from germline, CDR1 is MNHEY and CDR2 is SVGEGT. CDR3 sequence reads: CASREGLAGAWETQYF. DNA of the CDR3: TGTGCCAGCAGAGAGGGACTAGCGGGAGCGTGGGAGACCCAGTACTTC.

This clonotype was detected ten times or more. This rearrangement joins TRBV7-8 to TRBJ2-5; 8 bases match TRBD2. Germline V lookup: CDR1 SGHVS, CDR2 FQNEAQ. This CDR3 has 16 amino acids. The J segment lost 5 bases and the V segment lost 5 bases, leaving 13 bases of the junction unmatched. CDR3 DNA: TGTGCCAGCAGCCCCGGGACTAGGGCTTTAGGGGAGACCCAGTACTTC. As protein: CASSPGTRALGETQYF.

On this clonotype itself: It may be a read error: a sequence one base away is much more abundant. This chain uses TRBV24-1 with TRBJ2-7; perhaps TRBD1 as D (6 bases). Trimming cost V 3 bases and J 2 bases, with 16 bases left between them. This CDR3 spans 16 amino acids. CDR1 is KGHDR, CDR2 SFDVKD, per germline. The CDR3 loop is CATSDTATGPTYEQYF. In DNA, the CDR3 is TGTGCCACCAGTGATACAGCAACAGGGCCGACCTACGAGCAGTACTTC.

This clonotype has just a few counts. CDR3 protein: CASSLGLRKGDTQYF. The CDR3 DNA sequence: TGTGCCAGCAGCTTAGGTCTCAGAAAAGGAGATACGCAGTATTTT. This chain joins TRBV7-2 and TRBJ2-3; D is undetermined. Between the trimmed V and J ends, which lost 1 base and 5 bases, there was a span of 13 bases. The CDR3 has 15 amino acids. Germline V gene sequence: CDR1 SGHTA, CDR2 FQGNSA.

This chain uses TRBV5-1 with TRBJ2-3; TRBD1 matches 8 bases. This CDR3 is 14 amino acids long. CDR1 is SGHRS, CDR2 YFSETQ, per germline. V was clipped by 5 bases and J by 2 bases; unmatched bases: 4. Here the CDR3 reads CASSRDRYTDTQYF. The CDR3 DNA follows: TGCGCCAGCAGTCGGGACAGGTACACAGATACGCAGTATTTT.

The rearrangement joins TRBV20-1 to TRBJ2-1; TRBD2 agrees at 12 bases. The germline CDR1 and CDR2 sequences are DFQATT and SNEGSKA (reference sequence). The CDR3 is 17 residues long. Trimming cost V 4 bases and J 14 bases; bases outside gene matches: 21. CDR3 amino acids: CSATPLLTSGRGGYEFF. The DNA for the CDR3 is TGCAGTGCTACCCCTCTGCTGACTAGCGGGAGAGGCGGATATGAGTTCTTC.

The chain couples TRBV11-2 to TRBJ1-2; 12 nucleotides line up with TRBD1. CDR1 and CDR2 (germline): SGHAT, FQNNGV. The length of the CDR3 is 21 residues. J lost 5 bases, V lost 6 bases, and 25 bases had no gene match. The CDR3 loop reads CASRFSGGTGGASGDLYGYTF. The CDR3, as DNA: TGTGCCAGCAGATTCTCCGGTGGGACAGGGGGCGCTTCAGGGGACTTATATGGCTACACCTTC. The variable domain in full, with the rest retrieved from reference TRBV11-2 and TRBJ1-2, is EAGVAQSPRYKIIEKRQSVAFWCNPISGHATLYWYQQILGQGPKLLIQFQNNGVVDDSQLPKDRFSAERLKGVDSTLKIQPAKLEDSAVYLCASRFSGGTGGASGDLYGYTFGSGTRLTVV.